This TCR beta chain was identified during a study of blood T cell repertoires in COVID-19. Study context: The study drew acute and convalescent COVID-19 samples from the United States, Italy and Spain.

The CDR3 runs 14 residues. Trimming stripped 3 bases from V and 6 bases from J, with 12 bases between. Germline CDR1 reads SGHVS; CDR2 reads FNYEAQ. Individuals drawn from some 25 US areas were roughly 18 to 89 years old. Original processing methods: Quantification of nucleated cells was approximated via reference gene primer amplification. Only in-frame clones appear in the TCRdb table, and some are missing; sequencing was by immunoSEQ multiplex PCR. V and J calls and clone size are given by that table; D and trimming were obtained from the DNA. The sample lists under 350,000 clones; around 85% were seen once.

This clonotype originated in a woman between 40 and 50 years old with acute COVID-19. Sequenced: PBMCs or T cells enriched from blood (not recorded which). The J gene is TRBJ2-1, the V gene TRBV7-6, with D perhaps matching TRBD1 (6 bases). CDR3 protein: CASSLGASVNEQFF. As DNA, the CDR3 is TGTGCCAGCAGCTTGGGGGCGAGCGTCAATGAGCAGTTCTTC.